The sequence of this T cell receptor beta chain was determined in a study of blood T cell repertoires in COVID-19. The overall study: The United States, Italy and Spain supplied acute and convalescent COVID-19 samples. T cells, B-cell-depleted T cells, or PBMCs provided the cDNA or gDNA that served as material.

The germline V gene has CDR1 LGHDT and CDR2 YNNKEL (reference sequence). The CDR3 spans 13 residues. V lost 1 base, J lost 7 bases, and 11 bases lay in between. Source study methods: Reference gene primer amplification gave nucleated cell count estimates. Generated by immunoSEQ multiplex PCR, the TCRdb table keeps only in-frame clones and is missing some. V, J and clone size are taken as reported in that table, and D and trimming were inferred from the DNA itself. The sample holds about 40,000 clones, approximately 89% seen once. Material: peripheral blood. The TCR originated in a woman between 70 and 85 years old with acute or convalescent COVID-19. The genes are TRBV3-1 (or the pseudogene TRBV3-2) and TRBJ2-7; weak D call: TRBD2 (5 bases). In DNA, the CDR3 is TGTGCCAGCAGCCAAGGTACGGCGGGTGAGCAGTACGTC. This gives the protein CASSQGTAGEQYV.